The T cell receptor (beta chain) under discussion was sequenced for a study of blood T cell repertoires in COVID-19. This CDR3 comprises 16 residues. Germline lookup yields CDR1 SGHKS and CDR2 YYEKEE (reference sequence). V was clipped by 3 bases and J by 3 bases; unmatched bases: 11. The method was immunoSEQ multiplex PCR; TCRdb's version includes in-frame clones alone and lacks a portion of them. The sample shows 250,000 to 350,000 clones, 80% to 85% of them seen only once. This chain uses TRBV5-5 with TRBJ1-2, with 7 bases matching TRBD1. This sequence originates from a person between 70 and 80 years old with COVID-19, enrolled during active disease. Specimen: peripheral blood. The CDR3 sequence is CASSSIQRTGDYGYTF. Written as DNA, the CDR3 is TGTGCCAGCAGCTCTATACAACGGACAGGAGACTATGGCTACACCTTC.